The sequence of this T cell receptor beta chain was determined in a study of metastatic and nonmetastatic thyroid tumors. No treatment had been given to any patient before thyroid surgery. With MiXCR, TCRdb called clones anew from the PCR reads. In the table there are about 23,000 clones, more than 25% of which are singletons. The germline gives CDR1 SGHNT, CDR2 YENEEA. V lost 5 bases to trimming and J lost 4 bases, with 9 bases between them. The CDR3 is 13 amino acids. The sequenced material came from tumor tissue. This chain links TRBV11-3 with TRBJ1-3; a possible D gene is TRBD1 (6 bases). The sequence came from a female donor with papillary thyroid cancer or a benign thyroid nodule (not recorded which). Some clones in this sample may be carry-over from other donors' samples. In nucleotides, the CDR3 is TGTGCCAGCAGCCGGGACACGGGAAACACCATATATTTT. Protein product: CASSRDTGNTIYF. Full variable domain (remainder filled in from reference TRBV11-3 and TRBJ1-3): EAGVVQSPRYKIIEKKQPVAFWCNPISGHNTLYWYLQNLGQGPELLIRYENEEAVDDSQLPKDRFSAERLKGVDSTLKIQPAELGDSAVYLCASSRDTGNTIYFGEGSWLTVV.